This entry lists 18 T cell receptor beta chains sequenced from one sample in a study of technical replicates of blood from several donors. Generated by immunoSEQ multiplex PCR, the TCRdb table keeps only in-frame clones and is missing some. The data show about 56,000 clones, 90% to 95% seen once. The sample taken for sequencing was PBMCs. The source is a human donor in good health. Some clones in this sample may be carry-over from other donors' samples.

This sequence joins TRBV5-1 and TRBJ2-3; 8 bases match TRBD2. This CDR3 is 16 amino acids long. J gave up 0 bases and V 4 bases, and 7 bases lay outside the gene matches. In germline, CDR1 is SGHRS, CDR2 YFSETQ. CDR3 in DNA: TGCGCCAGCAGCCGAACTAGCGGTACTAGCACAGATACGCAGTATTTT. It encodes CASSRTSGTSTDTQYF.

This chain joins TRBV19 and TRBJ2-3; 8 nucleotides align to TRBD2. The CDR3 is 15 residues long. From germline, CDR1 is LNHDA and CDR2 SQIVND (reference sequence). V was pared by 4 bases and J by 1 base, with 4 bases of the junction left unmatched. This CDR3 is CASSRETSGTDTQYF. CDR3 coding DNA: TGTGCCAGTAGTAGAGAGACTAGCGGCACAGATACGCAGTATTTT.

The rearrangement links TRBV19 to TRBJ2-7; 7 positions match TRBD1. The CDR3 consists of 16 residues. J was trimmed by 4 bases and V by 5 bases; bases with no gene match: 14. From germline, CDR1 is LNHDA and CDR2 SQIVND (reference sequence). The chain's CDR3 is CASSESFGQGVYEQYF. The CDR3 DNA sequence: TGTGCCAGTAGTGAATCGTTTGGGCAGGGGGTTTACGAGCAGTACTTC.

The chain carries TRBV5-1 and TRBJ2-1; 14 nucleotides match TRBD2. The CDR3 is 18 amino acids. In germline, CDR1 is SGHRS, CDR2 YFSETQ. V gave up 2 bases and J gave up 12 bases; unmatched junction bases: 16. The CDR3 loop is CASSFTLKTSGGALGQFF. The CDR3 nucleotides are TGCGCCAGCAGCTTCACCCTAAAGACTAGCGGGGGGGCCCTAGGGCAGTTCTTC.

This sequence joins TRBV20-1 and TRBJ2-5; D gene ambiguous. The germline gives CDR1 DFQATT, CDR2 SNEGSKA (reference sequence). The V end was cut by 5 bases, the J end by 3 bases, with 7 bases between. This CDR3 is 11 amino acids long. In DNA form, the CDR3 reads TGCAGTGCTGTCCGTGAAGAGACCCAGTACTTC. Protein sequence: CSAVREETQYF.

The chain uses TRBV27 and TRBJ2-7; 9 bases line up with TRBD2. With 6 bases clipped from V and 4 bases from J, the junction kept 7 bases outside the gene matches. This CDR3 has 14 amino acids. Germline V CDR1 and CDR2: MNHEY, SMNVEV (reference sequence). The CDR3 nucleotides are TGTGCCAGCAGCATGACTAGCGGAAGGTACGAGCAGTACTTC. Protein sequence: CASSMTSGRYEQYF.

The chain joins TRBV6-5 to TRBJ2-5, with TRBD2 identical over 10 bases. The V segment lost 6 bases and the J segment 3 bases; nucleotides outside the gene matches: 4. CDR1 is MNHEY, CDR2 SVGAGI, per germline. The CDR3 sequence is 14 residues long. The CDR3 DNA sequence: TGTGCCAGCAGCCAACTAGCGGGAAAAGAGACCCAGTACTTC. Residues: CASSQLAGKETQYF.

The chain carries TRBV7-9 and TRBJ1-1, with TRBD1 as a possible D gene (6 bases). Germline V gene sequence: CDR1 SEHNR, CDR2 FQNEAQ (reference sequence). The CDR3 consists of 17 residues. V shed 2 bases and J shed 3 bases, with 19 bases lying between them. The CDR3 protein is CASSLHAVNSGDTEAFF. The CDR3 bases are TGTGCCAGCAGCTTACATGCGGTAAATTCAGGGGACACTGAAGCTTTCTTT.

This rearrangement joins TRBV7-2 to TRBJ1-1, with D tentatively TRBD1 (6 bases). The CDR3 runs to 14 residues. Germline V CDR1 and CDR2: SGHTA, FQGNSA. The V end was cut by 4 bases, the J end by 1 base, with 10 bases between. CDR3 loop: CASSYLGQNTEAFF. Written as DNA, the CDR3 is TGTGCCAGCAGCTATTTGGGACAGAACACTGAAGCTTTCTTT.

Concerning this clone: One end of the junction fails to match germline, which may point to a read error. The rearrangement links TRBV7-8 to TRBJ2-5; 10 nucleotides line up with TRBD2. The CDR3 runs to 17 residues. Looked up from germline, CDR1 is SGHVS and CDR2 is FQNEAQ. CDR3: CASSPRLAGGLPEAQYF. CDR3 bases: TGTGCCAGCAGCCCACGACTAGCGGGTGGGTTACCAGAGGCCCAGTACTTC.

The genes are TRBV4-3 and TRBJ2-7; D is perhaps TRBD1 (5 bases). In germline, CDR1 is LGHNA, CDR2 YSLEER. V shed 0 bases and J shed 7 bases, with 19 bases lying between them. The CDR3 totals 16 residues. The CDR3 loop is CASSQEYIGVRGEQYF. Here the CDR3 DNA reads TGCGCCAGCAGCCAAGAGTATATAGGGGTACGTGGAGAGCAGTACTTC.

This chain uses TRBV7-9 with TRBJ1-6, with a weak D call TRBD1 (5 bases). The length of the CDR3 is 15 residues. Trimming removed 7 bases at V and 7 bases at J, with 17 bases between. Germline assignment: CDR1 SEHNR and CDR2 FQNEAQ (reference sequence). In nucleotides, the CDR3 is TGTGCCAGCATCCCACCTGGGGGGGGGAATTCACCCCTCCACTTT. Its translation: CASIPPGGGNSPLHF.

The V gene is TRBV2, the J gene TRBJ2-5; 15 nucleotides line up with TRBD2. Germline assignment: CDR1 SNHLY and CDR2 FYNNEI. This CDR3 has 14 amino acids. The CDR3 protein is CAGWGLAGGNPQYF. DNA for the CDR3: TGTGCAGGATGGGGACTAGCGGGGGGCAATCCCCAGTACTTC.

The CDR3 nucleotides read TGTGCCAGCAGTACTAGCGGGAGGGCTCTCCACGAGCAGTACTTC. This sequence encodes CASSTSGRALHEQYF. The chain uses TRBV6-6 and TRBJ2-7; 13 bases match TRBD2. The CDR3 extends over 15 amino acids. Trimming took 5 bases from V and 5 from J; bases not matched to a gene: 6. Germline CDR1 MNHNY, CDR2 SVGAGI (reference sequence).

The chain recombines TRBV7-8 with TRBJ2-2, with 11 bases matching TRBD2. V gave up 5 bases and J gave up 1 base; unmatched junction bases: 9. Germline V gene lookup returns CDR1 SGHVS and CDR2 FQNEAQ. This CDR3 has 18 residues. In nucleotides, the CDR3 is TGTGCCAGCAGCGCATCCGCGACTAGCGGGGAGAACACCGGGGAGCTGTTTTTT. It yields the protein CASSASATSGENTGELFF.

This clone showed up just once. CDR3: CATSRDQGRYTF. DNA for the CDR3: TGTGCCACCAGCAGAGATCAGGGGAGATACACCTTC. This chain uses TRBV15 with TRBJ1-2; perhaps TRBD1 as D (6 bases). CDR1 is LNHNV and CDR2 is YYDKDF in the germline V gene (reference sequence). Trimming took off 0 bases at V and 11 bases at J, with 10 bases between the two ends. The CDR3 sequence is 12 residues long.

The chain couples TRBV29-1 to TRBJ2-3, with D possibly matching TRBD2 (5 bases). Germline CDR1 is SQVTM and CDR2 is ANQGSEA. The germline V and J ends were trimmed by 6 bases and 1 base, with 8 bases remaining between them. The CDR3 is 12 residues long. The CDR3 nucleotides read TGCAGCGTCCGGGGAGGCACAGATACGCAGTATTTT. This codes for CSVRGGTDTQYF.

V usage is TRBV20-1 and J usage is TRBJ1-1; D is unclear. V gave up 0 bases and J gave up 3 bases, with 2 bases separating them. The germline CDR1 and CDR2 sequences are DFQATT and SNEGSKA (reference sequence). The CDR3 has 11 amino acids. As DNA, the CDR3 is TGCAGTGCTAGAGACTACACTGAAGCTTTCTTT. Protein: CSARDYTEAFF.